Listed below are T cell receptor beta chains from one sample, sequenced in a study of lymphopenia after photon versus proton radiotherapy. TCRdb's copy holds only in-frame clones and misses some; the assay was immunoSEQ multiplex PCR. The sample has some 44,000 clones, approximately 80% seen once. The starting material was peripheral blood, obtained from a patient treated with proton-based radiotherapy. The receptors derive from a woman aged 70-85 years with pancreatic cancer. CDR3s include the opening cysteine and the closing phenylalanine or tryptophan. The D gene is left open where the match is weak. Clone size is stated in some rows and not others, as once, few, many or a class when expanded.

TRBV2	TRBD1	NA	TRBJ1-6	TGTGCCAGCAGTGACTCGACAGGGCCTTATAATTCACCCCTCCACTTT	CASSDSTGPYNSPLHF
TRBV10-3	NA	NA	TRBJ1-2	TGTGCCGTTGGGGAGGGTATTATCTATGGCTACACCTTC	CAVGEGIIYGYTF
TRBV18	TRBD2	NA	TRBJ2-1	TGTGCCAGCTCACCGCAGGGTCAACGGGAGGTATTCGGGAATGAGCAGTTCTTC	CASSPQGQREVFGNEQFF
TRBV6-5	NA	NA	TRBJ1-3	TGTGCCAGTTCGGGGTCTGGAAACACCATATATTTT	CASSGSGNTIYF
TRBV28	NA	NA	TRBJ1-5	TGTGCCAGCAGTTTGAACGGCAATCAGCCCCAGCATTTT	CASSLNGNQPQHF
TRBV7-6	TRBD1	NA	TRBJ2-1	TGTGCCAGCAGCTTAGAATTTTCTGGGCGACAGGGAGTGAATGAGCAGTTCTTC	CASSLEFSGRQGVNEQFF
TRBV19	TRBD1	NA	TRBJ2-2	TGTGCCAGTAGTATTGAGGGACAGGGGGCGAAAAGATGGACCGGGGAGCTGTTTTTT	CASSIEGQGAKRWTGELFF
TRBV7-9	NA	NA	TRBJ1-3	TGTGCCAGCAGCTTCTCGGCGCCCTCTGGAAACACCATATATTTT	CASSFSAPSGNTIYF
TRBV5-1	TRBD2	NA	TRBJ2-7	TGCGCCAGCAGCCCCGGGGCGGGGGAAGAGCAGTACTTC	CASSPGAGEEQYF
TRBV30	NA	NA	TRBJ1-2	TGTGCCTGGAGTAGTTTCAGGGACCGAAATGGCTACACCTTC	CAWSSFRDRNGYTF
TRBV2	NA	few	TRBJ2-7	TGTGCCAGTAACAGGGTTTCAGGGTACGAGCAGTACTTC	CASNRVSGYEQYF
TRBV19	TRBD2	NA	TRBJ2-1	TGTGCCAGTAGTTACAACCTAGCGGGAGTCTCCAATGAGCAGTTCTTC	CASSYNLAGVSNEQFF
TRBV7-8	NA	NA	TRBJ2-3	TGTGCCAGCAGCCGGGGACCGAGCCGGACCACAGATACGCAGTATTTT	CASSRGPSRTTDTQYF
TRBV7-9	TRBD1	NA	TRBJ2-7	TGTGCCAGCAGCTCCAGGACAGGAGAATACTACGAGCAGTACTTC	CASSSRTGEYYEQYF
TRBV11-3	NA	NA	TRBJ2-2	TGTGCCAGCAGCCCTCGACAAGCCGGGGAGCTGTTTTTT	CASSPRQAGELFF
TRBV13	NA	NA	TRBJ2-7	TGTGCCAGCAAATCAGGTTCAGGGGGGTCCTACGAGCAGTACTTC	CASKSGSGGSYEQYF
TRBV4-3	NA	NA	TRBJ1-1	TGCGCCAGCAGCCAGGAGACGGGGAACACTGAAGCTTTCTTT	CASSQETGNTEAFF
TRBV29-1	NA	few	TRBJ1-1	TGCAGTGCATCGGTCCCGGGAGGCGCCACTGAAGCTTTCTTT	CSASVPGGATEAFF
TRBV30	TRBD1	NA	TRBJ1-4	TGTGCCGGTCGAGACAGGGGGTATGGTGAAAAACTGTTTTTT	CAGRDRGYGEKLFF
TRBV2	NA	NA	TRBJ1-2	TGTGCCAGCAGTGGGCGGGGGACGGTCTATGGCTACACCTTC	CASSGRGTVYGYTF
TRBV19	TRBD2	NA	TRBJ2-1	TGTGCCACTGGGGGACTAGCGGGAACAAAAATATACAATGAGCAGTTCTTC	CATGGLAGTKIYNEQFF
TRBV9	TRBD2	NA	TRBJ2-2	TGTGCCAGCAGCGCCGGGACTAGCAACACCGGGGAGCTGTTTTTT	CASSAGTSNTGELFF
TRBV11-3	TRBD1	NA	TRBJ2-6	TGTGCCAGCAGCCCTGAGGACAGGGGTTGGTTTCGGGGGGCCAACGTCCTGACTTTC	CASSPEDRGWFRGANVLTF
TRBV12-2	NA	NA	TRBJ2-1	TGTGCAAGTCGCTTAGCAAACGGGAAAGCGGCACGGTTCAATGAGCAGTTCTTC	CASRLANGKAARFNEQFF
TRBV28	TRBD2	NA	TRBJ2-1	TGTGCCAGCAGTTGGTGGACTAGCGGGACCAATGAGCAGTTCTTC	CASSWWTSGTNEQFF
TRBV18	TRBD1	NA	TRBJ1-1	TGTGCCAGCTCATGGGACAGGAACACTGAAGCTTTCTTT	CASSWDRNTEAFF
TRBV7-3	TRBD1	NA	TRBJ1-6	TGTGCCAGCAGCTCTGGAGGGGGCTCACCCCTCCACTTT	CASSSGGGSPLHF
TRBV19	TRBD1	NA	TRBJ2-6	TGTGCCAGTAGCGATCCCGGGACAGGGATCGGGGCCAACGTCCTGACTTTC	CASSDPGTGIGANVLTF
TRBV28	NA	NA	TRBJ1-2	TGTGCCAGCAAGTCACAGGCTGATCGGGGCTATGGCTACACCTTC	CASKSQADRGYGYTF
TRBV5-8	NA	NA	TRBJ2-3	TGTGCCAGCAGCCCTCGACTCCCCGCGAAAAATACGCAGTATTTT	CASSPRLPAKNTQYF
TRBV30	NA	NA	TRBJ1-1	TGTGCCTGGAGTCACGACGAGAACACTGAAGCTTTCTTT	CAWSHDENTEAFF
TRBV11-2	TRBD2	NA	TRBJ2-7	TGTGCCAGCAGCTTAGATCAAGGACTAGCTGTCGAGCAGTACTTC	CASSLDQGLAVEQYF
TRBV28	NA	NA	TRBJ1-5	TGTGCCAGCAGCCTGGGGGTTCGGCAGCCCCAGCATTTT	CASSLGVRQPQHF
TRBV9	TRBD1	NA	TRBJ1-2	TGTGCCAGCAGCGCCCAGGACAGGGAGGTTGGCTACACCTTC	CASSAQDREVGYTF
TRBV7-2	NA	NA	TRBJ1-4	TGTGCCAGCAGCTTAGATCTCGCGGACAGAACTAATGAAAAACTGTTTTTT	CASSLDLADRTNEKLFF
TRBV6-5	NA	NA	TRBJ2-1	TGTGCCAGCAGTTTTAGCTCCTACAATGAGCAGTTCTTC	CASSFSSYNEQFF
TRBV5-1	TRBD2	NA	TRBJ2-1	TGCGCCAGCACCCCAGGTGCAGGACTAGCGGACAATGAGCAGTTCTTC	CASTPGAGLADNEQFF
TRBV15	NA	few	TRBJ2-5	TGTGCCACCAGCAGAGATCAGCGTGGCCGGGAGACCCAGTACTTC	CATSRDQRGRETQYF
TRBV5-5	TRBD1	NA	TRBJ1-2	TGTGCCAGCAGCTTTACAGGGGAAGAAAGCTACACCTTC	CASSFTGEESYTF
TRBV9	TRBD2	NA	TRBJ2-3	TGTGCCAGCAGCGTAGTAGGGGCAGCGGGAGGGCCCTCGAAGACAGATACGCAGTATTTT	CASSVVGAAGGPSKTDTQYF
TRBV9	NA	few	TRBJ1-6	TGTGCCAGCAGCGTAGGAGGATTTCGGAATTCACCCCTCCACTTT	CASSVGGFRNSPLHF
TRBV29-1	NA	NA	TRBJ2-5	TGCAGCGTTGTGGAGGGGCTCCGCCCTAGACAAGAGACCCAGTACTTC	CSVVEGLRPRQETQYF
TRBV4-2	TRBD2	NA	TRBJ2-7	TGTGCCAGCAGCCCAAGCACTAGCGGAACCTACGAGCAGTACTTC	CASSPSTSGTYEQYF
TRBV7-9	NA	NA	TRBJ2-2	TGTGCCAGCAGCGTAGGGGACTTCGACACCGGGGAGCTGTTTTTT	CASSVGDFDTGELFF
TRBV11-3	TRBD1	NA	TRBJ1-2	TGTGCCAGCAGCTTAGGGCAGGGGGCGGAAGGCTACACCTTC	CASSLGQGAEGYTF
TRBV6-1	NA	NA	TRBJ2-1	TGTGCCAGCAGTGACGGGTCGGGGTCGAATGAGCAGTTCTTC	CASSDGSGSNEQFF